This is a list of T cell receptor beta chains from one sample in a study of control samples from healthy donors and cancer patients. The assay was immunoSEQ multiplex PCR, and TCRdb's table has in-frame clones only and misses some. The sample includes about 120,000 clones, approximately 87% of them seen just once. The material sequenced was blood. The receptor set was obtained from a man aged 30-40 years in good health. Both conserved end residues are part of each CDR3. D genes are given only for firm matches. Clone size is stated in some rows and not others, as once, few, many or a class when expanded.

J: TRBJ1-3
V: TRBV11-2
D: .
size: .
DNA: TGTGCCAGCAGCTTATCCGGGGGTGGTGGAAACACCATATATTTT
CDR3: CASSLSGGGGNTIYF

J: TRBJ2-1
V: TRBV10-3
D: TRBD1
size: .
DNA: TGTGCCATGACAGGGGAGCTCAATGAGCAGTTCTTC
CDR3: CAMTGELNEQFF

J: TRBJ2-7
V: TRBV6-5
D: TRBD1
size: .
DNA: TGTGCCAGCAGTCCGGGACAGGGAAAGTCCTACGAGCAGTACTTC
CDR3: CASSPGQGKSYEQYF

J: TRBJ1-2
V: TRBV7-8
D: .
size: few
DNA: TGTGCCAGCAGCTCGGACAGTAACTATGGCTACACCTTC
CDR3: CASSSDSNYGYTF

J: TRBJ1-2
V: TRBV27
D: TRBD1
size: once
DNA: TGTGCCAGCAGCAAACGGGGAGGGGGCAACTATGGCTACACCTTC
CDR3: CASSKRGGGNYGYTF

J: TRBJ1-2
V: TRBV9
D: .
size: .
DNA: TGTGCCAGCAGCGTAGCAGGTTATGGCTACACCTTC
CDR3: CASSVAGYGYTF

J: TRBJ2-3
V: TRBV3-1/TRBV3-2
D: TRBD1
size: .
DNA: TGTGCCAGCAGCCTCCGGACAGGGACCGGCACAGATACGCAGTATTTT
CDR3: CASSLRTGTGTDTQYF

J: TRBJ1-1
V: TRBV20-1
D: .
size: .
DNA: TGCAGTGCTAGTGGCCCGACGGGAGTCACTGAAGCTTTCTTT
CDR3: CSASGPTGVTEAFF

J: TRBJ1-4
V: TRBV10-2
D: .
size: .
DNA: TGCGCCAGCAGTGAATGGGGGGTGCTAAATGAAAAACTGTTTTTT
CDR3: CASSEWGVLNEKLFF

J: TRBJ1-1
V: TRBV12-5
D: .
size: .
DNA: TGTGCTAGTGGTTTGGTAACGGGGGGCGCGGACACTGAAGCTTTCTTT
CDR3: CASGLVTGGADTEAFF